Listed below are T cell receptor beta chains from one sample, sequenced in a study of blood T cell repertoires in COVID-19. Some clones are missing from TCRdb's copy, which holds only in-frame ones; the method was immunoSEQ multiplex PCR. This table holds about 210,000 clones, 80% found once. Sequencing used peripheral blood. The receptors shown here come from a woman aged 70-85 years with acute or convalescent COVID-19. Both conserved end residues are part of each CDR3. The D gene is left open where the match is weak. Rows give clone size only sometimes, using once, few, many, or a class for an expanded clone.

v_gene: TRBV9; abundance: -; d_gene: TRBD1; j_gene: TRBJ2-1; CDR3nt: TGTGCCAGCGGAAACGACAGGGGTACTTGGAATGAGCAGTTCTTC; CDR3aa: CASGNDRGTWNEQFF
v_gene: TRBV29-1; abundance: -; d_gene: -; j_gene: TRBJ2-2; CDR3nt: TGCAGCGTCGCAACTGGGGCAGGGAACACCGGGGAGCTGTTTTTT; CDR3aa: CSVATGAGNTGELFF
v_gene: TRBV6-5; abundance: -; d_gene: -; j_gene: TRBJ1-2; CDR3nt: TGTGCCAGCAGTATTATGGGGGAGGACTATGGCTACACCTTC; CDR3aa: CASSIMGEDYGYTF
v_gene: TRBV29-1; abundance: -; d_gene: TRBD1; j_gene: TRBJ1-1; CDR3nt: TGCAGCGTCACATACAGGGGTAGGAACACTGAAGCTTTCTTT; CDR3aa: CSVTYRGRNTEAFF
v_gene: TRBV2; abundance: -; d_gene: -; j_gene: TRBJ2-3; CDR3nt: TGTGCCAGCGTTCAGTCCGGGAGCACAGATACGCAGTATTTT; CDR3aa: CASVQSGSTDTQYF
v_gene: TRBV10-1; abundance: -; d_gene: -; j_gene: TRBJ2-4; CDR3nt: TGCGCCAGCAGTGCACATTCAGGGGAAAACATTCAGTACTTC; CDR3aa: CASSAHSGENIQYF
v_gene: TRBV7-2; abundance: -; d_gene: -; j_gene: TRBJ1-2; CDR3nt: TGTGCCAGCAGCTTGTTCTTGGGGGGGAATGGCTACACCTTC; CDR3aa: CASSLFLGGNGYTF
v_gene: TRBV2; abundance: -; d_gene: TRBD1; j_gene: TRBJ1-5; CDR3nt: TGTGCCAGTGATGACAGGGCCAATCAGCCCCAGCATTTT; CDR3aa: CASDDRANQPQHF
v_gene: TRBV6-2/TRBV6-3; abundance: -; d_gene: -; j_gene: TRBJ1-2; CDR3nt: TGTGCCAGCAGTTACTCCAGGGCGGACTATGGCTACACCTTC; CDR3aa: CASSYSRADYGYTF
v_gene: TRBV9; abundance: -; d_gene: -; j_gene: TRBJ2-1; CDR3nt: TGTGCCAGCAGCGTCGGCGGGCAGGGGAAATGGAATGAGCAGTTCTTC; CDR3aa: CASSVGGQGKWNEQFF
v_gene: TRBV6-5; abundance: -; d_gene: TRBD1; j_gene: TRBJ1-2; CDR3nt: TGTGCCAGCCGAGAGACAGGGGAACGGGGCTACACCTTC; CDR3aa: CASRETGERGYTF
v_gene: TRBV6-5; abundance: -; d_gene: TRBD1; j_gene: TRBJ1-2; CDR3nt: TGTGCCAGCAGTTACTCCTACGGACAGGGGGCACATGGCTACACCTTC; CDR3aa: CASSYSYGQGAHGYTF
v_gene: TRBV2; abundance: -; d_gene: -; j_gene: TRBJ1-5; CDR3nt: TGTGCCAGCAGCGATTTACCAGCGTATAGCAATCAGCCCCAGCATTTT; CDR3aa: CASSDLPAYSNQPQHF
v_gene: TRBV6-2/TRBV6-3; abundance: once; d_gene: TRBD2; j_gene: TRBJ2-3; CDR3nt: TGTGCCAGCAGTTACGTACTAGCGGGGAGCACAGATACGCAGTATTTT; CDR3aa: CASSYVLAGSTDTQYF
v_gene: TRBV5-8; abundance: -; d_gene: TRBD1; j_gene: TRBJ2-7; CDR3nt: TGTGCCAGCAGCGATACAGGGGGGCCCTACGAGCAGTACTTC; CDR3aa: CASSDTGGPYEQYF
v_gene: TRBV5-5; abundance: -; d_gene: -; j_gene: TRBJ1-2; CDR3nt: TGTGCCAGCAGCTTGGCCTTCGACAGGGGCTACACCTTC; CDR3aa: CASSLAFDRGYTF
v_gene: TRBV6-1; abundance: -; d_gene: TRBD2; j_gene: TRBJ2-5; CDR3nt: TGTGCCAGCAGTGTTAATCGCGGGGGAGCCTTCCAAGAGACCCAGTACTTC; CDR3aa: CASSVNRGGAFQETQYF
v_gene: TRBV6-5; abundance: few; d_gene: -; j_gene: TRBJ2-3; CDR3nt: TGTGCCAGCAGTCCTAACAGGGCAGATACGCAGTATTTT; CDR3aa: CASSPNRADTQYF
v_gene: TRBV6-5; abundance: once; d_gene: TRBD1; j_gene: TRBJ1-3; CDR3nt: TGTGCCACCAGAGGGACAGGCGGAAAGAACACCATATATTTT; CDR3aa: CATRGTGGKNTIYF
v_gene: TRBV7-3; abundance: -; d_gene: -; j_gene: TRBJ2-1; CDR3nt: TGTGCCAGCAGCCACGATCGGAATGAGCAGTTCTTC; CDR3aa: CASSHDRNEQFF
v_gene: TRBV6-5; abundance: -; d_gene: TRBD1; j_gene: TRBJ2-4; CDR3nt: TGTGCCAGCGATTCTCTCCGACAGGGGAAAAACATTCAGTACTTC; CDR3aa: CASDSLRQGKNIQYF
v_gene: TRBV2; abundance: -; d_gene: TRBD1; j_gene: TRBJ1-6; CDR3nt: TGTGCCAGCAGTCTACAGGGGGGAATTTCACCCCTCCACTTT; CDR3aa: CASSLQGGISPLHF
v_gene: TRBV13; abundance: -; d_gene: TRBD2; j_gene: TRBJ2-3; CDR3nt: TGTGCCAGCAGCTTAGGAGCGGGGATTAGCACAGATACGCAGTATTTT; CDR3aa: CASSLGAGISTDTQYF
v_gene: TRBV24-1; abundance: -; d_gene: TRBD1; j_gene: TRBJ1-2; CDR3nt: TGTGCCACCAGCGGGACAGTTTATGGCTACACCTTC; CDR3aa: CATSGTVYGYTF
v_gene: TRBV24-1; abundance: -; d_gene: -; j_gene: TRBJ2-5; CDR3nt: TGTGCCACCAGTGATTACAGGGAACAAGAGACCCAGTACTTC; CDR3aa: CATSDYREQETQYF
v_gene: TRBV7-9; abundance: -; d_gene: -; j_gene: TRBJ2-1; CDR3nt: TGTGCCAGCCGTGGTCTAGACGATGAGCAGTTCTTC; CDR3aa: CASRGLDDEQFF
v_gene: TRBV30; abundance: -; d_gene: TRBD1; j_gene: TRBJ1-2; CDR3nt: TGTGCCTGGAGTCCCCGGGACAGGGTGTATGGCTACACCTTC; CDR3aa: CAWSPRDRVYGYTF
v_gene: TRBV30; abundance: -; d_gene: -; j_gene: TRBJ2-5; CDR3nt: TGTGCCTGGAGTGTAGGAGGGTCAGAGACCCAGTACTTC; CDR3aa: CAWSVGGSETQYF
v_gene: TRBV19; abundance: -; d_gene: -; j_gene: TRBJ1-3; CDR3nt: TGTGCCACGGACAGTCCCGGAAACACCATATATTTT; CDR3aa: CATDSPGNTIYF
v_gene: TRBV5-1; abundance: -; d_gene: TRBD1; j_gene: TRBJ2-5; CDR3nt: TGCGCCAGCAGCGGAGACTGGACAGGGGGTTTGGAGACCCAGTACTTC; CDR3aa: CASSGDWTGGLETQYF
v_gene: TRBV6-5; abundance: -; d_gene: -; j_gene: TRBJ2-1; CDR3nt: TGTGCCAGCTCCCGCGGGGACAGAAACAATGAGCAGTTCTTC; CDR3aa: CASSRGDRNNEQFF
v_gene: TRBV24-1; abundance: -; d_gene: -; j_gene: TRBJ2-2; CDR3nt: TGTGCCACCAAGCAGAACTACGCCGGGGAGCTGTTTTTT; CDR3aa: CATKQNYAGELFF
v_gene: TRBV7-2; abundance: -; d_gene: TRBD2; j_gene: TRBJ2-5; CDR3nt: TGTGCCAGCAGTTTCCCTGAGCGGGGCCCCCAAGAGACCCAGTACTTC; CDR3aa: CASSFPERGPQETQYF
v_gene: TRBV9; abundance: -; d_gene: TRBD2; j_gene: TRBJ2-3; CDR3nt: TGTGCCAGCAGCGTAGGGCTAGCGGGGGGAAAGACAGATACGCAGTATTTT; CDR3aa: CASSVGLAGGKTDTQYF
v_gene: TRBV9; abundance: -; d_gene: TRBD2; j_gene: TRBJ2-5; CDR3nt: TGTGCCAGCAGCGTAGATCCAGCGGGGGGACAAGAGACCCAGTACTTC; CDR3aa: CASSVDPAGGQETQYF
v_gene: TRBV2; abundance: -; d_gene: TRBD1; j_gene: TRBJ1-1; CDR3nt: TGTGCCAGCAGTTCGGACAGGGGCAAGACTGAAGCTTTCTTT; CDR3aa: CASSSDRGKTEAFF
v_gene: TRBV9; abundance: -; d_gene: -; j_gene: TRBJ2-3; CDR3nt: TGTGCCAGCAGCGTAGCCTTTGCAGATACGCAGTATTTT; CDR3aa: CASSVAFADTQYF
v_gene: TRBV5-1; abundance: -; d_gene: -; j_gene: TRBJ2-5; CDR3nt: TGCGCCAGCAGCTTGGAAACTAGCCCCAGGGAGACCCAGTACTTC; CDR3aa: CASSLETSPRETQYF
v_gene: TRBV15; abundance: -; d_gene: -; j_gene: TRBJ1-4; CDR3nt: TGTGCCACCAGCAGATCTTACGGGGTTTCTAATGAAAAACTGTTTTTT; CDR3aa: CATSRSYGVSNEKLFF
v_gene: TRBV6-5; abundance: -; d_gene: TRBD2; j_gene: TRBJ2-1; CDR3nt: TGTGCCAGCAGTTACAACTTGCGGGGGGGCGGCAATGAGCAGTTCTTC; CDR3aa: CASSYNLRGGGNEQFF
v_gene: TRBV10-3; abundance: -; d_gene: TRBD1; j_gene: TRBJ2-2; CDR3nt: TGTGCCATCAGTGAGCGTGGGGGACAGCTGAACACCGGGGAGCTGTTTTTT; CDR3aa: CAISERGGQLNTGELFF
v_gene: TRBV6-5; abundance: -; d_gene: -; j_gene: TRBJ2-7; CDR3nt: TGTGCCAGCCATACAGGGTCGGACCTAGGAGAGCAGTACTTC; CDR3aa: CASHTGSDLGEQYF
v_gene: TRBV5-1; abundance: once; d_gene: -; j_gene: TRBJ1-2; CDR3nt: TGCGCCAGCAGCTTGGGCCGTACAGGGATGAATGGCTACACCTTC; CDR3aa: CASSLGRTGMNGYTF
v_gene: TRBV24-1; abundance: -; d_gene: TRBD1; j_gene: TRBJ1-2; CDR3nt: TGTGCCACCAGTGATCGACAGGGATTTGGCTATGGCTACACCTTC; CDR3aa: CATSDRQGFGYGYTF
v_gene: TRBV6-6; abundance: -; d_gene: -; j_gene: TRBJ2-7; CDR3nt: TGTGCCAGCGCTAAGAGGGAATCCCACGAGCAGTACTTC; CDR3aa: CASAKRESHEQYF